This T cell receptor beta chain stems from a study of chemoradiotherapy in HPV16-positive cancers. The wider study: Two HPV16-positive patients' cells yielded candidate HPV-specific clones and common motifs. Notes on the study in general: Better recurrence-free survival went with HPV-responsive T-cell expansion in HPV16-positive patients. Candidate HPV-specific clones and E7-related TCR motifs grew in tumor during treatment.

CDR1 is LGHNA and CDR2 is YNFKEQ in the germline V gene. Trimming cost V 1 base and J 6 bases, with 4 bases left between them. The CDR3 covers 12 residues. Comments on this clone: Antigen specificity is unknown.

Repeated repertoire sampling spanned the course of chemoradiotherapy. Sequencing was performed with immunoSEQ multiplex PCR; in TCRdb, only in-frame clones are kept and a portion is missing. The data contain tens of thousands of clones, just under 80% of them singletons. The receptor's source is a human donor with HPV-associated anogenital cancer. The chain carries TRBV4-2 and TRBJ1-5; D is ambiguous. Sequencing used blood, obtained from a patient who underwent chemoradiotherapy. This CDR3 reads CASSQAGQPQHF. In DNA, the CDR3 is TGTGCCAGCAGCCAAGCCGGTCAGCCCCAGCATTTT.